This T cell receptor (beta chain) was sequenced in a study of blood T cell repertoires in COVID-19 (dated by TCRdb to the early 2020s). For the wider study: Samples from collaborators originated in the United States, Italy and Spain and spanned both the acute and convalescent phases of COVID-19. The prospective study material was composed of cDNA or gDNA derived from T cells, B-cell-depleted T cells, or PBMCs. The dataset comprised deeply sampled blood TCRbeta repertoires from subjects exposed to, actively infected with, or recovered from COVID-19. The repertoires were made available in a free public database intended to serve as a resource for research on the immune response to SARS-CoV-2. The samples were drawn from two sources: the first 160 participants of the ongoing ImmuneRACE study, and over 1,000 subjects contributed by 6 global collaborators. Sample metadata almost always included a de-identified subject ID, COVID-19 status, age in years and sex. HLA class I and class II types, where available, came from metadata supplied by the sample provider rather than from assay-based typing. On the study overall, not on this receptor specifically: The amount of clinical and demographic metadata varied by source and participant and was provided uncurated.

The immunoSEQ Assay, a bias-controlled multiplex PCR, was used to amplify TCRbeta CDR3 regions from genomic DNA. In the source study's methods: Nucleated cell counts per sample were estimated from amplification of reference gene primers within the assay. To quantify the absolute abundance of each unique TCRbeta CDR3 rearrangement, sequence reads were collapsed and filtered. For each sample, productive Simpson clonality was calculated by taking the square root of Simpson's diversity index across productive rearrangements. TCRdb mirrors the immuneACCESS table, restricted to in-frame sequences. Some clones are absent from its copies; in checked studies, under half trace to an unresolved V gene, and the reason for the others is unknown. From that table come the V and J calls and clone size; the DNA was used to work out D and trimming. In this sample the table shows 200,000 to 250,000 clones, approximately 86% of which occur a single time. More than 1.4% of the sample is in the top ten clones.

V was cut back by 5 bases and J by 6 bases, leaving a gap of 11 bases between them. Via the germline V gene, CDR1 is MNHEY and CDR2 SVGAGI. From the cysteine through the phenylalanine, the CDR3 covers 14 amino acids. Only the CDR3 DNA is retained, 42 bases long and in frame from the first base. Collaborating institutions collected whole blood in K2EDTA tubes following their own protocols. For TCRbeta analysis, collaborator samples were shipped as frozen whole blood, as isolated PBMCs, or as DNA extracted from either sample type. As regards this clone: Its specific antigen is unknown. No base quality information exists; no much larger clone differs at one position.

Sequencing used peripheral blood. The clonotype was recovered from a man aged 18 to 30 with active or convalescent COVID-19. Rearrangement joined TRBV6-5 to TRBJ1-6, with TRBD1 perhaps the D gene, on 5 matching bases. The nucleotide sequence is TGTGCCAGCAGTAACAGGCAGGGTAATTCACCCCTCCACTTT. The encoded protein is CASSNRQGNSPLHF.